These 24 T cell receptor beta chains came from one sample sequenced in a study of control samples from healthy donors and cancer patients. Clones were sequenced by immunoSEQ multiplex PCR, and TCRdb holds only the in-frame ones, with some missing. The sample includes around 30,000 clones, 85% to 90% seen only once; the top ten take 1.5% to 2%. Sequenced sample: PBMCs. These receptor sequences come from a woman aged 40 to 50 with lung cancer.

This rearrangement joins TRBV5-4 to TRBJ2-7; D may be TRBD1 or TRBD2 (5 bases each). Trimming cost V 3 bases and J 3 bases, with 16 bases left between them. CDR1 SGHNT and CDR2 YYREEE come from the germline V gene (reference sequence). CDR3 length equals 15 residues. The CDR3 coding sequence is TGTGCCAGCAGCTGGGGACGCTCACGAGGCTACGAGCAGTACTTC. Protein product: CASSWGRSRGYEQYF. Combining the CDR3 with reference TRBV5-4 and TRBJ2-7 gives the whole variable domain ETGVTQSPTHLIKTRGQQVTLRCSSQSGHNTVSWYQQALGQGPQFIFQYYREEENGRGNFPPRFSGLQFPNYSSELNVNALELDDSALYLCASSWGRSRGYEQYFGPGTRLTVT.

The rearrangement joins TRBV4-3 to TRBJ2-7; 8 bases fit TRBD1. The germline gives CDR1 LGHNA, CDR2 YSLEER. The CDR3 totals 15 residues. Trimming took 0 bases from V and 0 from J; bases not matched to a gene: 1. The CDR3 sequence is CASSQDDRGSYEQYF. CDR3 nucleotide sequence: TGCGCCAGCAGCCAAGATGACAGGGGCTCCTACGAGCAGTACTTC.

V is TRBV5-5 and J is TRBJ1-5; D remains unclear. This CDR3 spans 13 amino acids. The germline V gene has CDR1 SGHKS and CDR2 YYEKEE (reference sequence). V was cut by 4 bases and J by 4 bases, with 9 bases left in between. CDR3 sequence: CASSDYLNQPQHF. CDR3 coding DNA: TGTGCCAGCAGCGATTATTTGAATCAGCCCCAGCATTTT.

The chain combines TRBV4-1 with TRBJ1-1; no clear D. The CDR3 sequence is 15 residues long. Trimming left V 2 bases short and J 4 bases short, with 14 bases between. The V gene's germline CDR1 is MGHRA and CDR2 YSYEKL. CDR3 residues: CASSQPTAGGTEAFF. CDR3 DNA sequence: TGCGCCAGCAGCCAACCCACTGCCGGTGGCACTGAAGCTTTCTTT.

V usage is TRBV27 and J usage is TRBJ2-7; D uncertain. The CDR3 has 15 residues. The V end was cut by 1 base, the J end by 0 bases, with 10 bases between. Per the germline V gene, CDR1 is MNHEY and CDR2 is SMNVEV (reference sequence). The CDR3 spells CASSLLDGSSYEQYF. CDR3 nucleotides: TGTGCCAGCAGTTTATTGGACGGAAGCTCCTACGAGCAGTACTTC.

There are a few counts of this clone. V gene TRBV7-3 combines with J gene TRBJ2-1; D gene uncertain. Germline CDR1 and CDR2: SGHTA and FQGTGA. V was cut by 2 bases and J by 8 bases, with 10 bases left in between. The CDR3 covers 13 residues. CDR3 in DNA: TGTGCCAGCAGCTTAGACCATGGGGATGAGCAGTTCTTC. It yields the protein CASSLDHGDEQFF.

V gene TRBV7-6 combines with J gene TRBJ1-3; TRBD1 is a possible D gene (6 bases). Germline CDR1 reads SGHVS; CDR2 reads FNYEAQ. The CDR3 is 15 residues long. The V end lost 1 base, the J end lost 0 bases, and 7 bases lay between the germline ends. The CDR3 loop is CASSLGQDSGNTIYF. CDR3 coding DNA: TGTGCCAGCAGCTTAGGACAGGACTCTGGAAACACCATATATTTT. Full variable domain (outside the CDR3, taken from reference TRBV7-6 and TRBJ1-3): GAGVSQSPRYKVTKRGQDVALRCDPISGHVSLYWYRQALGQGPEFLTYFNYEAQQDKSGLPNDRFSAERPEGSISTLTIQRTEQRDSAMYRCASSLGQDSGNTIYFGEGSWLTVV.

The chain carries TRBV7-6 and TRBJ2-7, with 13 bases matching TRBD2. Germline V lookup: CDR1 SGHVS, CDR2 FNYEAQ. J lost 2 bases, V lost 2 bases, and 6 bases had no gene match. This CDR3 contains 17 residues. The CDR3 nucleotides read TGTGCCAGCAGCTTATTGGGGACTAGCGGGACTCCCTACGAGCAGTACTTC. Its protein is CASSLLGTSGTPYEQYF. The full variable domain, completed using reference TRBV7-6 and TRBJ2-7, is GAGVSQSPRYKVTKRGQDVALRCDPISGHVSLYWYRQALGQGPEFLTYFNYEAQQDKSGLPNDRFSAERPEGSISTLTIQRTEQRDSAMYRCASSLLGTSGTPYEQYFGPGTRLTVT.

The J gene is TRBJ2-1, the V gene TRBV5-6; no definite D call. Per germline, CDR1 SGHDT and CDR2 YYEEEE. With 1 base removed from V and 2 bases from J, the gap between germline ends came to 10 bases. The CDR3 totals 15 residues. The chain's CDR3 is CASSLYGGTYNEQFF. DNA of the CDR3: TGTGCCAGCAGCTTGTATGGCGGAACCTACAATGAGCAGTTCTTC.

The chain links TRBV29-1 to TRBJ2-3; D call uncertain. The CDR3 is 12 amino acids. Germline CDR1 and CDR2: SQVTM and ANQGSEA. Trimming pared 5 bases from V and 4 bases from J, leaving 10 bases between. CDR3 nucleotides: TGCAGCGTTTCTCTATTGTCAGATACGCAGTATTTT. Translating it yields CSVSLLSDTQYF.

This chain links TRBV13 with TRBJ2-7; D is unclear. CDR1 is PRHDT, CDR2 FYEKMQ, per germline (reference sequence). The CDR3 length is 12 residues. V lost 5 bases to trimming and J lost 7 bases, with 12 bases between them. CDR3 residues: CASSLGPMEQYF. As DNA, the CDR3 is TGTGCCAGCAGCCTCGGGCCCATGGAGCAGTACTTC. Complete variable domain (other parts from reference TRBV13 and TRBJ2-7): AAGVIQSPRHLIKEKRETATLKCYPIPRHDTVYWYQQGPGQDPQFLISFYEKMQSDKGSIPDRFSAQQFSDYHSELNMSSLELGDSALYFCASSLGPMEQYFGPGTRLTVT.

This chain joins TRBV6-2 or TRBV6-3 and TRBJ1-2; D ambiguous. V lost 7 bases and J lost 2, with 11 bases in between. The CDR3 has 13 residues. The germline V gene has CDR1 MNHEY and CDR2 SVGEGT. CDR3 in amino acids: CASTPGDNYGYTF. The CDR3 DNA reads as TGTGCCAGCACCCCGGGAGACAACTATGGCTACACCTTC.

The chain uses TRBV28 and TRBJ2-1; 11 bases map to TRBD2. Germline V gene lookup returns CDR1 MDHEN and CDR2 SYDVKM. The V gene end was trimmed by 5 bases and the J gene end by 2 bases; junction bases not matched to a gene: 5. The CDR3 loop spans 16 amino acids. CDR3 nucleotides: TGTGCCAGCAGTCTAGCGGGGGGCCCCCCCTACAATGAGCAGTTCTTC. Translating it yields CASSLAGGPPYNEQFF.

This rearrangement joins TRBV6-4 to TRBJ1-5; D unclear. This CDR3 comprises 16 residues. Germline values: CDR1 MRHNA, CDR2 SNTAGT. Trimming removed 3 bases from V and 0 bases from J, with 12 bases in between. In nucleotides, the CDR3 is TGTGCCAGCAGTGAAGAGGTCAGTCATAGCAATCAGCCCCAGCATTTT. Residues: CASSEEVSHSNQPQHF.

The chain uses TRBV4-3 and TRBJ1-2, with D unclear. The V end lost 0 bases, the J end lost 8 bases, and 22 bases lay between the germline ends. Germline V gene sequence: CDR1 LGHNA, CDR2 YSLEER. The CDR3 covers 17 residues. The DNA of the CDR3 is TGCGCCAGCAGCCAAGATAGGATAAGCGGACGCACGGGAGGCTACACCTTC. Its translation is CASSQDRISGRTGGYTF.

J is TRBJ1-4 and V is TRBV7-9; possibly TRBD1 for D (6 bases). V was shortened by 1 base and J by 10 bases, with 19 bases between the two germline ends. Germline CDR1 is SEHNR and CDR2 is FQNEAQ (reference sequence). The CDR3 covers 16 residues. CDR3 amino acids: CASSLEVPAGVGKLFF. In nucleotides, the CDR3 is TGTGCCAGCAGCTTAGAGGTCCCCGCAGGGGTGGGAAAACTGTTTTTT.

This chain connects TRBV4-3 to TRBJ1-2; weak D call: TRBD1 (5 bases). Germline assignment: CDR1 LGHNA and CDR2 YSLEER. CDR3 length: 14 amino acids. The V end lost 1 base, the J end lost 8 bases, and 14 bases lay between the germline ends. The CDR3 DNA follows: TGCGCCAGCAGCCAAGTAGACAGTGGAAAAGGCTACACCTTC. Its translation: CASSQVDSGKGYTF.

This chain joins TRBV7-2 and TRBJ2-2; a weak D match, TRBD1 (5 bases). Trimming shortened V by 1 base and J by 8 bases, and 11 bases separated the two germline ends. The CDR3 has 14 residues. Germline loops: CDR1 SGHTA, CDR2 FQGNSA. This CDR3 is CASSLGQGVGELFF. CDR3 sequence (DNA): TGTGCCAGCAGCTTAGGGCAGGGTGTAGGGGAGCTGTTTTTT.

The chain is built from TRBV4-3 and TRBJ1-2, with D perhaps matching TRBD1 (5 bases). CDR1 is LGHNA and CDR2 is YSLEER in the germline V gene. The germline V and J ends were trimmed by 1 base and 2 bases, with 11 bases remaining between them. The CDR3 extends over 15 amino acids. CDR3 coding DNA: TGCGCCAGCAGCCAAGTTCGTCGGGACAACTATGGCTACACCTTC. The encoded protein is CASSQVRRDNYGYTF.

The rearrangement joins TRBV11-2 to TRBJ2-7, with D possibly matching TRBD1 (6 bases). V shed 1 base and J shed 6 bases, with 16 bases lying between them. Germline V lookup: CDR1 SGHAT, CDR2 FQNNGV. The CDR3 extends over 15 amino acids. CDR3 sequence (DNA): TGTGCCAGCAGCTTAGGGACAGCAGGTAGACGCGAGCAGTACTTC. Its protein product is CASSLGTAGRREQYF. The full variable domain, its missing parts supplied by reference TRBV11-2 and TRBJ2-7, is EAGVAQSPRYKIIEKRQSVAFWCNPISGHATLYWYQQILGQGPKLLIQFQNNGVVDDSQLPKDRFSAERLKGVDSTLKIQPAKLEDSAVYLCASSLGTAGRREQYFGPGTRLTVT.

The chain uses TRBV6-5 and TRBJ1-1; TRBD1 matches at 7 bases. J was trimmed by 2 bases and V by 9 bases; bases with no gene match: 6. This CDR3 region has 13 residues. Germline loops: CDR1 MNHEY, CDR2 SVGAGI. CDR3 nucleotides: TGTGCCAGTGGACAGGCCTTTAACACTGAAGCTTTCTTT. Translation gives CASGQAFNTEAFF.

The CDR3 sequence: CASSLLSGDLRDGRNYGYTF. The CDR3 nucleotides read TGTGCCAGCAGCCTCTTGTCCGGGGACCTAAGAGACGGGAGGAATTATGGCTACACCTTC. This chain connects TRBV7-8 to TRBJ1-2, with D possibly matching TRBD1 (5 bases). CDR3 length: 20 residues. V was cut by 5 bases and J by 5 bases, with 33 bases left in between. Germline V gene lookup returns CDR1 SGHVS and CDR2 FQNEAQ.

The chain has TRBV7-2 and TRBJ1-2; a possible D gene is TRBD1 (6 bases). Looked up from germline, CDR1 is SGHTA and CDR2 is FQGNSA. V was clipped by 5 bases and J by 7 bases, with 17 bases between them. CDR3 size: 14 residues. Here the CDR3 DNA reads TGTGCCAGCAGCCCCCTGGCGGGGGCAGCTGGCTACACCTTC. Translation gives CASSPLAGAAGYTF.

Only one count was recorded for this clone. This sequence joins TRBV6-5 and TRBJ1-3; tentatively, D is TRBD1 (5 bases). The V end lost 8 bases, the J end lost 0 bases, and 11 bases lay between the germline ends. CDR3 length: 14 amino acids. Germline V gene sequence: CDR1 MNHEY, CDR2 SVGAGI. DNA for the CDR3: TGTGCCAGCTCACAGGCGAGCTCTGGAAACACCATATATTTT. Its translation is CASSQASSGNTIYF.